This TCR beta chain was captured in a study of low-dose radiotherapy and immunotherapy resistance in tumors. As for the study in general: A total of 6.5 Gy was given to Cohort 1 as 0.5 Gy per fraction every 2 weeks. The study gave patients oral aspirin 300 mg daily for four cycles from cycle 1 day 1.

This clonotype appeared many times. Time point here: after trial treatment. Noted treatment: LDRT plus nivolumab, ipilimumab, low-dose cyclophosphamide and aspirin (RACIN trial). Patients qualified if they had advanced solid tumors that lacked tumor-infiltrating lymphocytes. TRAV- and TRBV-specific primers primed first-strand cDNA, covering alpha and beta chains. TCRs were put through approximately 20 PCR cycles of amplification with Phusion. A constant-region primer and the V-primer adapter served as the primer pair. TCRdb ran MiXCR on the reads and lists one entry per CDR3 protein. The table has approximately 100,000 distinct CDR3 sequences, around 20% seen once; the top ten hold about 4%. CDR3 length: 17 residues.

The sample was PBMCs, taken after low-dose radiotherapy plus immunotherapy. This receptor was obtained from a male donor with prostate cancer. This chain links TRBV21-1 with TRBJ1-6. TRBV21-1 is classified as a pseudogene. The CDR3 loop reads CASSPERHQLGPSPLHF. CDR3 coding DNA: TGTGCCAGCAGCCCAGAGAGGCATCAGCTTGGGCCTTCACCCCTCCACTTT.